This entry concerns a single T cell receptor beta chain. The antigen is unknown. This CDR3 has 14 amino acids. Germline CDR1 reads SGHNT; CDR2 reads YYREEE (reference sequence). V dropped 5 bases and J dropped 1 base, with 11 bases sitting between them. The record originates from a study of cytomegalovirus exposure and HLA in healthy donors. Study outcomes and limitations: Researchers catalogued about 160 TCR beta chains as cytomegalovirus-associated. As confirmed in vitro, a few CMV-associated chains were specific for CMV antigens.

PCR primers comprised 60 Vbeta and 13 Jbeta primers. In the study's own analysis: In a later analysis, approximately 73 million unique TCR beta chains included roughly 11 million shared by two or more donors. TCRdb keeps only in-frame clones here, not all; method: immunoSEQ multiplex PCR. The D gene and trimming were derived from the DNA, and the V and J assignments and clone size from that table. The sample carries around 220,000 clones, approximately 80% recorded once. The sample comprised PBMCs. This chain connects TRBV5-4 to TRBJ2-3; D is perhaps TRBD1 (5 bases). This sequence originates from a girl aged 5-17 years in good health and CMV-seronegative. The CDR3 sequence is CASRRWGGTDTQYF. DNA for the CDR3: TGTGCCAGCAGGCGCTGGGGCGGCACAGATACGCAGTATTTT.